These 12 T cell receptor beta chains originate from one sample sequenced in a study of blood T cell repertoires in COVID-19. Clones were sequenced by immunoSEQ multiplex PCR, and TCRdb holds only the in-frame ones, with some missing. The sample shows tens of thousands of clones, nearly 80% of them seen only once. What was sequenced was peripheral blood. These receptors were taken from a human donor in a cohort sampled during active COVID-19.

This clone was seen more than once but under ten times. This rearrangement joins TRBV29-1 to TRBJ1-1, with D maybe TRBD1 (5 bases). The CDR3 spans 13 residues. Trimming stripped 4 bases from V and 4 bases from J, with 13 bases between. Germline CDR1 SQVTM, CDR2 ANQGSEA. The CDR3 region has the DNA TGCAGCGTTGTGGGGGGGTTGGGCACTGAAGCTTTCTTT. It yields the protein CSVVGGLGTEAFF.

The chain combines TRBV10-3 with TRBJ2-1, with D possibly being TRBD2 (6 bases). CDR3 size: 16 residues. Per germline, CDR1 ENHRY and CDR2 SYGVKD. Trimming cost V 4 bases and J 7 bases, with 20 bases left between them. In DNA form, the CDR3 reads TGTGCCATCAGTGGAACGACTAGATCCCCTCGGAATGAGCAGTTCTTC. Protein product: CAISGTTRSPRNEQFF.

DNA for the CDR3: TGTGCCACCAGCAGATCACAGTCGACAGTCGCGACCCAGTACTTC. This encodes CATSRSQSTVATQYF. V is TRBV15 and J is TRBJ2-5; D is perhaps TRBD1 (5 bases). The CDR3 consists of 15 residues. Germline V lookup: CDR1 LNHNV, CDR2 YYDKDF (reference sequence). Trimming shortened V by 2 bases and J by 7 bases, and 17 bases separated the two germline ends.

The chain links TRBV6-5 to TRBJ2-7, with D possibly TRBD2 on 5 matching bases. The length of the CDR3 is 12 residues. Germline assignment: CDR1 MNHEY and CDR2 SVGAGI. Deletions cut 2 bases from V and 12 bases from J, with 14 bases between. CDR3 residues: CASSYDGIRLYF. The CDR3 nucleotides read TGTGCCAGCAGTTACGACGGGATCCGGCTGTACTTC.

V usage is TRBV7-9 and J usage is TRBJ1-5; 9 bases fit TRBD1. The CDR3 length is 13 residues. CDR1 SEHNR and CDR2 FQNEAQ come from the germline V gene (reference sequence). Trimming removed 9 bases from V and 5 bases from J; junction bases left unmatched: 5. The CDR3 region has the DNA TGTGCCAGTCGGGACAGGGAGGATCAGCCCCAGCATTTT. Encoded protein: CASRDREDQPQHF.

CDR3 sequence (DNA): TGCGCCAGCAGCTTTGTGGGGCAGGGGGTGGGATATGGCTACACCTTC. Translated: CASSFVGQGVGYGYTF. The chain combines TRBV4-1 with TRBJ1-2; the match to TRBD1 covers 7 bases. V shed 5 bases and J 5 bases; nucleotides not matched to a gene: 14. The germline CDR1 and CDR2 sequences are MGHRA and YSYEKL. The CDR3 covers 16 residues.

This chain joins TRBV12-3 or TRBV12-4 and TRBJ1-1; D remains ambiguous. CDR3 length: 13 residues. Between the trimmed V and J ends, which lost 5 bases and 1 base, there was a span of 8 bases. The CDR3 here is CASSQKRNTEAFF. Here the CDR3 DNA reads TGTGCCAGCAGTCAAAAGAGGAACACTGAAGCTTTCTTT.

The CDR3 region is CASSLIQGGYTEAFF. CDR3 nucleotides: TGTGCCAGCAGCTTAATACAGGGGGGGTACACTGAAGCTTTCTTT. J is TRBJ1-1 and V is TRBV7-2; 8 nucleotides align to TRBD1. This CDR3 is built from 15 residues. V shed 2 bases, J shed 3 bases, and the junction held 5 bases outside the gene matches. Germline V gene data show CDR1 as SGHTA and CDR2 as FQGNSA.

This sequence joins TRBV5-6 and TRBJ2-1; the match to TRBD2 covers 7 bases. CDR1 SGHDT and CDR2 YYEEEE come from the germline V gene. CDR3 length: 15 residues. Unmatched junction bases numbered 6, after V lost 0 bases and J lost 6 bases. The CDR3 region is CASSLVGRFINEQFF. The DNA for the CDR3 is TGTGCCAGCAGCTTGGTCGGGAGGTTTATCAATGAGCAGTTCTTC.

The chain links TRBV15 to TRBJ1-2; 11 bases line up with TRBD1. This CDR3 region has 16 residues. Germline CDR1 and CDR2: LNHNV and YYDKDF (reference sequence). Losses at the gene ends were 0 bases for V and 8 bases for J; bases not matched to a gene: 8. The CDR3 is CATSRDRTGGMEGYTF. The CDR3 bases are TGTGCCACCAGCAGAGACCGGACAGGGGGCATGGAGGGCTACACCTTC.

The chain joins TRBV7-9 to TRBJ2-1, with 10 bases identical to TRBD2. Germline CDR1 SEHNR, CDR2 FQNEAQ (reference sequence). Trimming cost V 5 bases and J 6 bases; bases outside gene matches: 13. The CDR3 runs 17 residues. The CDR3 loop reads CASSPGITSGATNEQFF. The CDR3 DNA reads as TGTGCCAGCAGCCCGGGGATCACTAGCGGGGCCACCAATGAGCAGTTCTTC.

J is TRBJ1-5 and V is TRBV5-6; D is unclear. CDR1 is SGHDT, CDR2 YYEEEE, per germline. V lost 0 bases, J lost 5 bases, and 9 bases lay in between. CDR3 length: 14 residues. CDR3 in amino acids: CASSLGHGDQPQHF. Here the CDR3 DNA reads TGTGCCAGCAGCTTGGGACACGGCGATCAGCCCCAGCATTTT. Full variable domain (remainder filled in from reference TRBV5-6 and TRBJ1-5): DAGVTQSPTHLIKTRGQQVTLRCSPKSGHDTVSWYQQALGQGPQFIFQYYEEEERQRGNFPDRFSGHQFPNYSSELNVNALLLGDSALYLCASSLGHGDQPQHFGDGTRLSIL.